This T cell receptor beta chain is drawn from a study of blood T cell repertoires in COVID-19 (dated by TCRdb to 2020 to 2022). Notes on the research overall: The collaborator samples originated in the United States, Italy and Spain and spanned the acute and convalescent phases of COVID-19. Where available, HLA class I and class II types were taken from metadata supplied by the sample provider and were not determined by assay-based typing. The repertoires were made available in a free public database intended to serve as a resource for research on the immune response to SARS-CoV-2. The dataset comprised deeply sampled blood TCRbeta repertoires from subjects exposed to, actively infected with, or recovered from COVID-19. Samples were obtained from the ongoing ImmuneRACE study (first 160 participants) and from 1,254 subjects provided by 6 global collaborators. Sample metadata almost always included a de-identified subject ID, COVID-19 status, age in years and sex. The material from the prospective study consisted of cDNA or gDNA derived from T cells, B-cell-depleted T cells, or PBMCs. General conclusions and limits of the study: The amount of clinical and demographic metadata varied by source and participant and was provided uncurated.

TCRbeta CDR3 regions were amplified from genomic DNA using the immunoSEQ Assay, a bias-controlled multiplex PCR. Under the source paper's analysis protocol: Within the assay, amplification of reference gene primers was used to estimate how many nucleated cells each sample contained. To quantify the absolute abundance of each unique TCRbeta CDR3 rearrangement, sequence reads were collapsed and filtered. Productive Simpson clonality was computed per sample as the square root of Simpson's diversity index over productive rearrangements. This is the immuneACCESS table as TCRdb keeps it, with only in-frame sequences that have V and J called. A part of the clones is gone; compared with another copy, unresolved V genes explain less than half, and the rest is unexplained. The DNA gave D and trimming, while V, J and clone size come from that table. The sample table records 150,000 to 200,000 clones; 90% to 95% of these occur just once. The ten largest clones represent about 4.5% of the sample.

Each collaborating institution followed its own protocols to collect whole blood in K2EDTA tubes. For TCRbeta analysis, collaborator samples were shipped as frozen whole blood, as isolated PBMCs, or as DNA extracted from either sample type. The CDR3 has 12 amino acids, counting the end cysteine and phenylalanine. The entry retains the CDR3 DNA only, 36 bases that are in frame from base 1. Trimming takes 3 bases from V and 2 bases from J, and the germline ends sit 4 bases apart. From a lookup of the germline V gene (reference sequence), CDR1 and CDR2 are SEHNR and FQNEAQ. As to this clone: Its antigen is currently not known. No much larger clonotype is one base removed from it; base qualities were not supplied.

The chain uses TRBV7-9 and TRBJ2-5, with an unclear D gene assignment. Sample: peripheral blood. This clonotype originated in a woman in her 50s with acute or convalescent COVID-19. The nucleotide sequence is given as TGTGCCAGCAGCTTCAGTCAAGAGACCCAGTACTTC. Protein translation: CASSFSQETQYF.